This TCR beta chain was sequenced during a study of regulatory T cells in long-lasting Graves disease. Study-level findings and limits: There was favoring of TRBV28, TRBJ1-2 and TRBJ2-5 in persistent disease.

According to the study, TCR beta libraries were built with iRepertoire HTBI primers and CDR3-region Arm-PCR. From the multiplex PCR reads, TCRdb called clonotypes with MiXCR, one entry per CDR3 protein. The table has 200,000 to 250,000 distinct CDR3 sequences, roughly 21% seen once. This CDR3 is built from 12 residues. Germline CDR1 and CDR2: MDHEN and SYDVKM. V shed 8 bases and J shed 5 bases, with 12 bases lying between them. This sample's time point: newly diagnosed GD, antithyroid drugs for less than 3 months. With RNA extracted from PBMCs as input, the TCR library was made. This clonotype was seen many times. Its antigen remains unidentified.

The clonotype was recovered from a female donor with Graves disease. The starting material was peripheral blood mononuclear cells (PBMCs), obtained at new diagnosis, from a patient treated with antithyroid drugs. This chain joins TRBV28 and TRBJ2-5; D could derive from TRBD1 or TRBD2 (5 bases each). CDR3 in amino acids: CASGGWRETQYF. The CDR3 DNA is TGTGCCAGCGGGGGATGGCGGGAGACCCAGTACTTC.